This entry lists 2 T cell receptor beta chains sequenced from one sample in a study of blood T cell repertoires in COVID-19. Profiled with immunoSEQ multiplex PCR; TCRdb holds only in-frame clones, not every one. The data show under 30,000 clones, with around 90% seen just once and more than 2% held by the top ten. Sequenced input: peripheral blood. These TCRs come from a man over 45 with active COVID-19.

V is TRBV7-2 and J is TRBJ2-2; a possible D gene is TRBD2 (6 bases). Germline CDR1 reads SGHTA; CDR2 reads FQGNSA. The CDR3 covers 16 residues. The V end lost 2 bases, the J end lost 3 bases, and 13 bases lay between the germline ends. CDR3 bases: TGTGCCAGCAGCTTAAACCCGGGAGTCGACACCGGGGAGCTGTTTTTT. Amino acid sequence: CASSLNPGVDTGELFF.

The CDR3 DNA sequence: TGCGCCAGCAGCTTGGAGAGGCAAGAGACCCAGTACTTC. It is translated as CASSLERQETQYF. This chain connects TRBV5-1 to TRBJ2-5; unclear D gene. V shed 0 bases and J shed 2 bases, with 5 bases lying between them. This CDR3 has 13 amino acids. Germline CDR1 reads SGHRS; CDR2 reads YFSETQ.